This T cell receptor (beta chain) was identified during a study of spatial heterogeneity in lung cancer. Study-level information: There were consistently more beta-chain sequences detected than alpha-chain sequences.

The time point is: sample taken at primary tumor resection. The donor population consisted of approximately 70 patients with untreated, early-stage non-small cell lung cancer. In each case, whole RNA from tumor, nontumor lung or frozen PBMC was sequenced unsorted. TCR cDNA molecules each had a unique molecular identifier. From the 5' RACE reads, TCRdb called clonotypes with MiXCR, one entry per CDR3 protein. The sample yields nearly 80,000 distinct CDR3 sequences, roughly 8% seen once. CDR1 is DFQATT and CDR2 is SNEGSKA in the germline V gene (reference sequence). The CDR3 spans 14 residues. V was clipped by 1 base and J by 2 bases, with 11 bases between them.

Sequenced here: PBMCs, sampled at surgery. The clonotype was recovered from a male donor with early-stage non-small cell lung cancer. The V gene is TRBV20-1, the J gene TRBJ1-1; possible D gene TRBD1, 5 bases. CDR3 residues: CSARGGRVNTEAFF. In DNA form, the CDR3 reads TGCAGTGCTAGAGGGGGACGGGTCAACACTGAAGCTTTCTTT.